The 26 T cell receptor beta chains in this list originate from one sample, sequenced in a study of beta chain features in type 1 diabetes. Sequenced material consisted of expressed TCRB transcripts (all of the isolated RNA was reverse transcribed). Data came from immunoSEQ multiplex PCR; TCRdb stores just in-frame clones and leaves some out. The table shows roughly 500,000 clones, with roughly 10% occurring only once. Sequencing was carried out using naive CD4+ T cells from blood. The receptors shown here come from a woman between 18 and 29 years old in good health.

CDR3 in amino acids: CASSQQTGMNTEAFF. CDR3 nucleotide sequence: TGCGCCAGCAGCCAGCAGACAGGCATGAACACTGAAGCTTTCTTT. This chain uses TRBV4-3 with TRBJ1-1, with D possibly matching TRBD1 (6 bases). CDR1 is LGHNA and CDR2 is YSLEER in the germline V gene. The length of the CDR3 is 15 residues. V dropped 3 bases and J dropped 0 bases, with 11 bases sitting between them.

This clone was seen more than once but under ten times. One end of the junction does not line up with germline, which may come from a read error. The chain carries TRBV7-7 and TRBJ2-1; 10 nucleotides line up with TRBD2. Germline V gene data show CDR1 as SSHAT and CDR2 as FNYEAQ (reference sequence). The CDR3 runs to 15 residues. The CDR3: CASSQAGGPRNEQFF. CDR3 DNA: TGTGCTAGCAGCCAAGCGGGAGGGCCTAGGAATGAGCAGTTCTTC.

The chain couples TRBV19 to TRBJ2-7, with no clear D. Germline-derived CDR1 and CDR2 are LNHDA and SQIVND (reference sequence). CDR3 length: 12 amino acids. V was clipped by 6 bases and J by 7 bases, with 13 bases between them. CDR3 coding DNA: TGTGCCAGTAGGAGCGAGGTTTATGAGCAGTACTTC. Protein: CASRSEVYEQYF.

This CDR3 reads CASSLGGGLTYNEQFF. The CDR3 nucleotides are TGCGCCAGCAGCTTGGGAGGAGGTTTAACCTACAATGAGCAGTTCTTC. This sequence joins TRBV5-1 and TRBJ2-1, with TRBD2 as a possible D gene (5 bases). The length of the CDR3 is 16 residues. Per the germline V gene, CDR1 is SGHRS and CDR2 is YFSETQ. Deletions cut 0 bases from V and 2 bases from J, with 12 bases between.

A few counts support this clone. This chain connects TRBV7-9 to TRBJ2-7; D remains ambiguous. The CDR3 totals 14 residues. V was clipped by 2 bases and J by 1 base, with 9 bases between them. Looked up from germline, CDR1 is SEHNR and CDR2 is FQNEAQ (reference sequence). CDR3 sequence: CASSLLVGSYEQYF. The CDR3 coding sequence is TGTGCCAGCAGCTTATTAGTGGGGTCCTACGAGCAGTACTTC.

The sample holds a few counts of this clone. The V call is TRBV19, the J call TRBJ2-6; maybe TRBD1 (5 bases). There are 15 residues in the CDR3. Looked up from germline, CDR1 is LNHDA and CDR2 is SQIVND (reference sequence). Trimming shortened V by 2 bases and J by 1 base, and 6 bases separated the two germline ends. The CDR3 region is CASSIKGSGANVLTF. The DNA of the CDR3 is TGTGCCAGTAGTATAAAGGGGTCTGGGGCCAACGTCCTGACTTTC.

The chain combines TRBV7-9 with TRBJ1-2, with TRBD1 matching over 8 bases. Losses at the gene ends were 5 bases for V and 2 bases for J; bases not matched to a gene: 7. The CDR3 sequence is 15 residues long. The germline CDR1 and CDR2 sequences are SEHNR and FQNEAQ (reference sequence). For the CDR3, the DNA is TGTGCCAGCAGCCTAGGACAGGGATTGAACTATGGCTACACCTTC. It translates to CASSLGQGLNYGYTF.

This clone was counted between two and nine times. The chain recombines TRBV4-1 with TRBJ1-1; 8 bases are a match to TRBD1. The germline V gene has CDR1 MGHRA and CDR2 YSYEKL. The CDR3 runs 15 residues. V shed 4 bases and J 5 bases; nucleotides not matched to a gene: 9. The CDR3: CASSRMDRDVTEAFF. In nucleotides, the CDR3 is TGCGCCAGCAGCCGTATGGACAGGGATGTTACTGAAGCTTTCTTT.

This clone has more than one count but fewer than ten. This chain joins TRBV5-4 and TRBJ2-1; the D gene is possibly TRBD2 (6 bases). V lost 9 bases and J lost 8, with 18 bases in between. The CDR3 has 13 amino acids. The V gene's germline CDR1 is SGHNT and CDR2 YYREEE (reference sequence). CDR3 residues: CATGARLGDEQFF. CDR3 bases: TGTGCCACAGGCGCGAGACTAGGCGATGAGCAGTTCTTC.

The sample holds a few counts of this clone. This chain joins TRBV18 and TRBJ2-7; no firm D call. Trimming shortened V by 5 bases and J by 3 bases, and 5 bases separated the two germline ends. The length of the CDR3 is 11 residues. Germline V gene data show CDR1 as KGHSH and CDR2 as LQKENI. The CDR3 spells CASSADYEQYF. In DNA, the CDR3 is TGTGCCAGCTCAGCGGACTACGAGCAGTACTTC.

This clone was found a few times. The genes are TRBV2 and TRBJ2-3; no definite D call. This CDR3 has 12 residues. V lost 6 bases to trimming and J lost 2 bases, with 6 bases between them. The germline V gene has CDR1 SNHLY and CDR2 FYNNEI. CDR3 in DNA: TGTGCCAGCAGAGAGGACACAGATACGCAGTATTTT. Its protein product is CASREDTDTQYF.

This chain joins TRBV15 and TRBJ1-1; D is uncertain. Germline lookup yields CDR1 LNHNV and CDR2 YYDKDF (reference sequence). Trimming shortened V by 7 bases and J by 0 bases, and 18 bases separated the two germline ends. This CDR3 region has 16 residues. The CDR3 is CATIDRAGFLNTEAFF. The CDR3 nucleotides read TGTGCCACCATAGACCGAGCGGGGTTTTTGAACACTGAAGCTTTCTTT.

This clone was recorded a few times. V gene TRBV9 combines with J gene TRBJ2-1, with TRBD2 matching over 7 bases. Germline CDR1 reads SGDLS; CDR2 reads YYNGEE. Trimming removed 4 bases from V and 0 bases from J; junction bases left unmatched: 4. The CDR3 covers 15 residues. Here the CDR3 DNA reads TGTGCCAGCAGCCCCAGCGGGACCTCCTACAATGAGCAGTTCTTC. Translation gives CASSPSGTSYNEQFF.

The V call is TRBV4-1, the J call TRBJ1-4; D is ambiguous. The CDR3 extends over 13 amino acids. The V and J ends lost 6 bases and 4 bases respectively, with 9 bases between them. Germline CDR1 and CDR2: MGHRA and YSYEKL. The CDR3 DNA is TGCGCCAGCAGAAACCTGAATAATGAAAAACTGTTTTTT. The encoded protein is CASRNLNNEKLFF.

This sequence joins TRBV7-9 and TRBJ1-4, with 9 nucleotides matching TRBD1. Germline V gene sequence: CDR1 SEHNR, CDR2 FQNEAQ (reference sequence). This CDR3 has 15 amino acids. Losses at the gene ends were 4 bases for V and 4 bases for J; bases not matched to a gene: 4. In DNA form, the CDR3 reads TGTGCCAGCAGCTCCCGGACAGGGGTTAATGAAAAACTGTTTTTT. Protein product: CASSSRTGVNEKLFF.

Only a few counts were recorded for this clone. This chain links TRBV7-3 with TRBJ2-3; TRBD2 might be the D (6 bases). V was clipped by 1 base and J by 3 bases, with 11 bases between them. Germline V gene sequence: CDR1 SGHTA, CDR2 FQGTGA. CDR3 length: 15 amino acids. This CDR3 reads CASSLRGRGTDTQYF. As DNA, the CDR3 is TGTGCCAGCAGCTTAAGGGGACGGGGGACAGATACGCAGTATTTT.

The J gene is TRBJ2-7, the V gene TRBV7-9, with a possible D match to TRBD2 (5 bases). From germline, CDR1 is SEHNR and CDR2 FQNEAQ (reference sequence). V was pared by 2 bases and J by 9 bases, with 8 bases between. This CDR3 spans 11 amino acids. In DNA form, the CDR3 reads TGTGCCAGCAGCTTACAGGCGGGGCAGTACTTC. Its protein is CASSLQAGQYF. Using reference TRBV7-9 and TRBJ2-7 for the parts outside the CDR3, the full variable domain is DTGVSQNPRHKITKRGQNVTFRCDPISEHNRLYWYRQTLGQGPEFLTYFQNEAQLEKSRLLSDRFSAERPKGSFSTLEIQRTEQGDSAMYLCASSLQAGQYFGPGTRLTVT.

This clone has more than one count but fewer than ten. The rearrangement links TRBV18 to TRBJ2-7, with D possibly being TRBD1 or TRBD2 (5 bases each). There are 15 residues in the CDR3. Trimming pared 2 bases from V and 0 bases from J, leaving 11 bases between. Germline CDR1 reads KGHSH; CDR2 reads LQKENI. The CDR3 sequence is CASSPSTGTSYEQYV. In nucleotides, the CDR3 is TGTGCCAGCTCACCATCCACCGGGACCTCCTACGAGCAGTACGTC.

This clone was counted a few times. J is TRBJ1-1 and V is TRBV15; TRBD1 is a possible D gene (6 bases). Germline assignment: CDR1 LNHNV and CDR2 YYDKDF (reference sequence). V was pared by 6 bases and J by 5 bases, with 13 bases between. There are 13 residues in the CDR3. CDR3 nucleotides: TGTGCCACCAGTACCAGGGGAGGGACTGAAGCTTTCTTT. Its protein product is CATSTRGGTEAFF.

The chain is built from TRBV7-9 and TRBJ2-1, with D possibly matching TRBD2 (6 bases). Germline CDR1 reads SEHNR; CDR2 reads FQNEAQ (reference sequence). The V and J ends lost 5 bases and 10 bases respectively, with 15 bases between them. The CDR3 has 13 residues. CDR3 amino acids: CASSAAVAGEQFF. CDR3 coding DNA: TGTGCCAGCAGCGCAGCTGTGGCGGGGGAGCAGTTCTTC.

The chain employs TRBV9 and TRBJ1-4, with TRBD1 identical over 7 bases. The CDR3 is 15 amino acids. With 3 bases clipped from V and 3 bases from J, the junction kept 5 bases outside the gene matches. CDR1 and CDR2 from the germline V gene are SGDLS and YYNGEE. CDR3 sequence (DNA): TGTGCCAGCAGCGGCAGGGACAGATCTAATGAAAAACTGTTTTTT. Encoded protein: CASSGRDRSNEKLFF.

This clone was observed a few times. The J gene is TRBJ1-1, the V gene TRBV6-6; TRBD1 matches 7 bases. The CDR3 loop spans 14 amino acids. Germline V gene lookup returns CDR1 MNHNY and CDR2 SVGAGI (reference sequence). Trimming at V came to 2 bases and at J to 4 bases, leaving 4 bases not matched to a gene. The CDR3 here is CASSYGTVSTEAFF. CDR3 nucleotide sequence: TGTGCCAGCAGTTACGGGACAGTTAGCACTGAAGCTTTCTTT.

This clone has more than one count but fewer than ten. Other DNA sequences in this sample translate to the same CDR3. The chain uses TRBV5-4 and TRBJ2-3, with D unresolved. The V gene's germline CDR1 is SGHNT and CDR2 YYREEE (reference sequence). This CDR3 is 14 amino acids long. V shed 2 bases and J shed 2 bases, with 9 bases lying between them. CDR3 residues: CASSLRESTDTQYF. Written as DNA, the CDR3 is TGTGCCAGCAGCTTAAGGGAATCCACAGATACGCAGTATTTT.

V and J are TRBV28 and TRBJ1-2; a weak D match, TRBD1 (5 bases). The CDR3 has 14 amino acids. Germline CDR1 and CDR2: MDHEN and SYDVKM. With 2 bases removed from V and 4 bases from J, the gap between germline ends came to 11 bases. This CDR3 is CASSLSRAPYGYTF. CDR3 bases: TGTGCCAGCAGTTTAAGCAGGGCCCCCTATGGCTACACCTTC.

This clone was seen a few times. The V gene is TRBV5-4, the J gene TRBJ2-1; 10 positions match TRBD2. Germline values: CDR1 SGHNT, CDR2 YYREEE (reference sequence). V was clipped by 4 bases and J by 3 bases; unmatched bases: 7. The CDR3 loop spans 16 amino acids. The CDR3 DNA sequence: TGTGCCAGCAGCCAAGTAGCGGGAGGTGGCTACAATGAGCAGTTCTTC. Residues: CASSQVAGGGYNEQFF.

V and J are TRBV9 and TRBJ1-3; 8 positions match TRBD1. This CDR3 region has 16 residues. Germline V CDR1 and CDR2: SGDLS, YYNGEE. The ends lost 3 bases at V and 1 base at J; junction bases unmatched: 6. The CDR3 reads CASSGGQGFSGNTIYF. The CDR3 DNA follows: TGTGCCAGCAGCGGTGGACAGGGCTTTTCTGGAAACACCATATATTTT.